The 8 T cell receptor beta chains given below trace back to one sample, sequenced in a study of T cells in Graves' hyperthyroidism and ophthalmopathy (dated by TCRdb to about 2019). Library prep was done by multiplex PCR. The listed sequencing device is Illumina HiSeq 2000. The TCR beta CDR3 regions were amplified from RNA transcripts. A first-round RT-PCR of the TCR CDR3 used the HTBI primer set with the Qiagen OneStep RT-PCR kit. The public reads were quality trimmed at Q25 with fastp and then assembled into clones with MiXCR by TCRdb, keeping productive beta chains. CDR3 protein sequences are deduplicated, and each keeps its most common genes and DNA. The sample table contains 490,000 or so distinct CDR3 sequences; only one count was recorded for about 45% of them. The ten largest clones take up 44% of the sample. Sequencing was done on a sample of peripheral blood or thyroid tissue (not recorded which). The receptor set was obtained from an adult woman with Graves' disease, either hyperthyroidism or ophthalmopathy (not recorded which).

This chain joins TRBV7-9 and TRBJ2-7, with 9 bases that match TRBD1. Germline V gene data show CDR1 as SEHNR and CDR2 as FQNEAQ (reference sequence). The CDR3 is made up of 14 amino acids. The junction had 7 bases not matched to a gene; V was cut back by 4 bases and J by 6 bases. DNA of the CDR3: TGTGCCAGCAGCTCGGGACAGGGCCTTAGCGAGCAGTACTTC. Translating gives CASSSGQGLSEQYF.

This clonotype was recorded many times. The V call is TRBV2, the J call TRBJ1-4; 9 positions agree with TRBD1. This CDR3 has 15 amino acids. Germline CDR1 SNHLY, CDR2 FYNNEI. V shed 6 bases and J 3 bases; nucleotides not matched to a gene: 5. The CDR3 sequence is CASRTGTGSNEKLFF. The DNA of the CDR3 is TGTGCCAGCAGAACCGGGACAGGGTCTAATGAAAAACTGTTTTTT.

V usage is TRBV7-2 and J usage is TRBJ1-1; no clear D gene. The CDR3 has 15 residues. Germline V lookup: CDR1 SGHTA, CDR2 FQGNSA. The ends were cut back, 5 bases at V and 1 base at J, with 14 bases in the middle. The CDR3 region has the DNA TGTGCCAGCAGCCCCGGGCCACTAGCGAACACTGAAGCTTTCTTT. Translated: CASSPGPLANTEAFF.

V usage is TRBV5-4 and J usage is TRBJ2-5, with D unclear. The CDR3 extends over 14 amino acids. The germline V gene has CDR1 SGHNT and CDR2 YYREEE (reference sequence). Deletions cut 4 bases from V and 4 bases from J, with 14 bases between. The CDR3 nucleotides read TGTGCCAGCAGCGTTGACGCTTCCCCAGAGACCCAGTACTTC. This codes for CASSVDASPETQYF. The full variable domain, its missing parts supplied by reference TRBV5-4 and TRBJ2-5, is ETGVTQSPTHLIKTRGQQVTLRCSSQSGHNTVSWYQQALGQGPQFIFQYYREEENGRGNFPPRFSGLQFPNYSSELNVNALELDDSALYLCASSVDASPETQYFGPGTRLLVL.

This clonotype was recorded many times. The genes are TRBV3-1 and TRBJ1-2; D is possibly TRBD1 (6 bases). In germline, CDR1 is LGHDT, CDR2 YNNKEL (reference sequence). This CDR3 is built from 14 residues. The germline V and J ends were trimmed by 5 bases and 6 bases, with 16 bases remaining between them. CDR3 coding DNA: TGTGCCAGCAGCGGGGGCAAACTAGCCGATGGCTACACCTTC. This encodes CASSGGKLADGYTF.

The genes are TRBV6-6 and TRBJ1-2; TRBD1 matches 7 bases. The CDR3 extends over 15 amino acids. Per the germline V gene, CDR1 is MNHNY and CDR2 is SVGAGI (reference sequence). V gave up 4 bases and J gave up 2 bases; unmatched junction bases: 7. The CDR3: CASSLGGQDNYGYTF. The CDR3 nucleotides read TGTGCCAGCAGTTTAGGCGGACAGGACAACTATGGCTACACCTTC.

The chain carries TRBV20-1 and TRBJ2-5, with 7 bases fitting TRBD2. This CDR3 has 15 amino acids. J was trimmed by 6 bases and V by 0 bases; bases with no gene match: 10. Germline CDR1 and CDR2: DFQATT and SNEGSKA (reference sequence). In nucleotides, the CDR3 is TGCAGTGCTAGAGATGGTGGGCGGGGGTTGAAGACCCAGTACTTC. Translating gives CSARDGGRGLKTQYF.

The chain has TRBV20-1 and TRBJ1-4; D is undetermined. This CDR3 region has 14 residues. Germline V gene sequence: CDR1 DFQATT, CDR2 SNEGSKA (reference sequence). V was trimmed by 0 bases and J by 7 bases, leaving 12 bases between them. The CDR3 here is CSARDRRPGEKLFF. The CDR3 region has the DNA TGCAGTGCTAGAGATCGCCGGCCCGGTGAAAAACTGTTTTTT.